The 2 T cell receptor beta chains presented below share a single source sample, sequenced in a study of OX40 agonist ivuxolimab in advanced cancers. Here immunoSEQ multiplex PCR was the method, and the copy in TCRdb shows in-frame clones only, minus some. The sample comprises 65,000 to 75,000 clones, roughly four fifths of which are singletons, and about 0.42% rests with the top ten. The specimen comprised CD4+ or CD8+ T cells sorted from blood, sampled in a trial of the OX40 agonist ivuxolimab. Every receptor here comes from an adult with an advanced solid tumor such as melanoma, head and neck, liver or kidney cancer.

The V and J genes are TRBV19 and TRBJ2-5, with 15 positions matching TRBD2. The CDR3 is 16 amino acids. The germline V gene encodes CDR1 LNHDA and CDR2 SQIVND (reference sequence). Trimming removed 6 bases from V and 2 bases from J; junction bases left unmatched: 4. As DNA, the CDR3 is TGTGCCAGTAGAAAGGGACTAGCGGGGGGTCAAGAGACCCAGTACTTC. Its protein product is CASRKGLAGGQETQYF. The full variable domain, in which reference TRBV19 and TRBJ2-5 provide the parts outside the CDR3, is DGGITQSPKYLFRKEGQNVTLSCEQNLNHDAMYWYRQDPGQGLRLIYYSQIVNDFQKGDIAEGYSVSREKKESFPLTVTSAQKNPTAFYLCASRKGLAGGQETQYFGPGTRLLVL.

In the case of this clone: Distinct nucleotide sequences in the sample also encode this CDR3. This CDR3 is CASSLEFVGPEAFF. The CDR3 DNA is TGCGCCAGCAGCTTGGAATTCGTGGGGCCTGAAGCTTTCTTT. V usage is TRBV5-1 and J usage is TRBJ1-1; tentatively, D is TRBD1 (5 bases). The CDR3 has 14 residues. Germline loops: CDR1 SGHRS, CDR2 YFSETQ. V was shortened by 0 bases and J by 6 bases, with 12 bases between the two germline ends. The variable domain in full, completed from reference TRBV5-1 and TRBJ1-1, reads KAGVTQTPRYLIKTRGQQVTLSCSPISGHRSVSWYQQTPGQGLQFLFEYFSETQRNKGNFPGRFSGRQFSNSRSEMNVSTLELGDSALYLCASSLEFVGPEAFFGQGTRLTVV.